This section outlines one T cell receptor beta chain sequence together with its context. The source of the sample is a study of blood T cell repertoires in COVID-19. On the study more broadly: Sites across the United States, Italy and Spain contributed samples from acute and convalescent COVID-19. T cells, B-cell-depleted T cells, or PBMCs provided the cDNA or gDNA that served as material.

In the original analysis: Researchers report that nucleated cell counts were estimated from reference gene primer amplification. Some clones are missing from TCRdb's copy, which holds only in-frame ones; the method was immunoSEQ multiplex PCR. V and J calls plus clone size are reproduced from that table; the DNA served to infer D and trimming. The sample gives 150,000 to 180,000 clones, approximately 80% of which show up once; 25% to 30% is in the top ten. The CDR3 runs to 16 residues. V was clipped by 0 bases and J by 0 bases, with 12 bases between them. Germline-derived CDR1 and CDR2 are MNHEY and SVGAGI.

Sequencing input: peripheral blood. This receptor was obtained from a woman aged 55 to 70 with acute or convalescent COVID-19. The rearrangement links TRBV6-5 to TRBJ2-7; maybe TRBD1 (5 bases). CDR3 sequence reads: CASSYSARAGSYEQYF. DNA of the CDR3: TGTGCCAGCAGTTACTCCGCCAGGGCAGGCTCCTACGAGCAGTACTTC.